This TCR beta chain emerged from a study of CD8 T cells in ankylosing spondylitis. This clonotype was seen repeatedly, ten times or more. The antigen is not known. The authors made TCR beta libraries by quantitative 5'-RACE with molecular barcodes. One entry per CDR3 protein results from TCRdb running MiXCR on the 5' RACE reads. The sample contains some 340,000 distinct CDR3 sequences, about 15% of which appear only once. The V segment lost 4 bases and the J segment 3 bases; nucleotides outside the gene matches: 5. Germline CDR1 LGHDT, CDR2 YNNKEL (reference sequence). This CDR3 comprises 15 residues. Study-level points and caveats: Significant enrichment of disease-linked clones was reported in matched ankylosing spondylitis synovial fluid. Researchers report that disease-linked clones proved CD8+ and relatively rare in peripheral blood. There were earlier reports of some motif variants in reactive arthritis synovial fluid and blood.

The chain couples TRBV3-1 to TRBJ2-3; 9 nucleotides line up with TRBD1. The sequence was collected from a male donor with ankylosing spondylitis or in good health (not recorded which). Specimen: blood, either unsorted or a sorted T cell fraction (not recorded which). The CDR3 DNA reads TGTGCCAGCAGCCGCTACAGGGGGCTGACAGATACGCAGTATTTT. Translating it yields CASSRYRGLTDTQYF.